These 17 T cell receptor beta chains were all obtained from the same sample, sequenced in a study of T-cell memory formation after mild COVID-19. Each CDR3 protein gets one entry after TCRdb re-called the 5' RACE reads with MiXCR. The sample yields 200,000 to 300,000 distinct CDR3 sequences, about a sixth seen once. The specimen sequenced was PBMCs or a T cell subset sorted from them (not recorded which). The origin of the receptors is a young man who had mild COVID-19 (a few samples of this study predate the infection). Cell type and time point are not known.

This clonotype showed up just a few times. This sequence joins TRBV4-2 and TRBJ2-1, with 7 bases identical to TRBD2. V gave up 4 bases and J gave up 5 bases; unmatched junction bases: 14. Germline-derived CDR1 and CDR2 are LGHNA and YNFKEQ. This CDR3 spans 17 amino acids. The CDR3 loop is CASSPAVVGGEDNEQFF. The CDR3 DNA is TGTGCCAGCAGCCCCGCGGTGGTGGGGGGGGAAGACAATGAGCAGTTCTTC.

This clonotype has at least ten counts. V and J are TRBV6-5 and TRBJ2-3; D is perhaps TRBD2 (6 bases). This CDR3 spans 14 amino acids. CDR1 and CDR2 (germline): MNHEY, SVGAGI. V gave up 2 bases and J gave up 0 bases, with 6 bases separating them. CDR3 amino acids: CASSYLASTDTQYF. The CDR3 coding sequence is TGTGCCAGCAGTTACCTAGCGAGCACAGATACGCAGTATTTT.

The chain is built from TRBV5-8 and TRBJ1-2; 8 nucleotides match TRBD1. CDR1 and CDR2 (germline): SGHTS, YDEGEE. There are 14 residues in the CDR3. V lost 9 bases and J lost 7; bases outside the gene matches: 14. The CDR3 DNA reads as TGTGCCATCACCATCCGGGACAGGTTCTCTGGCTACACCTTC. As protein: CAITIRDRFSGYTF.

A few counts support this clonotype. V and J are TRBV18 and TRBJ2-7; TRBD2 might be the D (5 bases). CDR1 and CDR2 from the germline V gene are KGHSH and LQKENI. Between the trimmed V and J ends, which lost 6 bases and 4 bases, there was a span of 10 bases. This CDR3 has 12 amino acids. CDR3 residues: CASSGDSYEQYV. CDR3 DNA: TGTGCCAGCTCGGGAGATTCTTACGAGCAGTACGTC.

V and J are TRBV6-6 and TRBJ2-5; 8 bases map to TRBD2. CDR1 MNHNY and CDR2 SVGAGI come from the germline V gene (reference sequence). Losses at the gene ends were 7 bases for V and 4 bases for J; bases not matched to a gene: 8. The CDR3 contains 14 residues. CDR3 bases: TGTGCCAGCACGCAGGGACTAGAGAGAGAGACCCAGTACTTC. Translated: CASTQGLERETQYF.

This clonotype has more than one count but fewer than ten. The chain is built from TRBV11-1 and TRBJ2-7; TRBD2 aligns across 10 bases. The CDR3 is 14 residues long. Germline V gene data show CDR1 as SGHAT and CDR2 as FQDESV (reference sequence). With V trimmed by 4 bases and J by 4 bases, 4 bases remained unmatched. The DNA of the CDR3 is TGTGCCAGCAGCTCCGGACTAGCGGATTACGAGCAGTACTTC. Amino acid sequence: CASSSGLADYEQYF.

This chain links TRBV7-9 with TRBJ2-7; weak D call: TRBD1 (5 bases). V was trimmed by 5 bases and J by 0 bases, leaving 14 bases between them. The germline CDR1 and CDR2 sequences are SEHNR and FQNEAQ (reference sequence). CDR3 length: 15 residues. The DNA of the CDR3 is TGTGCCAGCAGCCTTCAGGGCGCCAGCTCCTACGAGCAGTACTTC. It encodes CASSLQGASSYEQYF.

The chain combines TRBV6-1 with TRBJ2-7, with 9 bases identical to TRBD1. There are 15 residues in the CDR3. In germline, CDR1 is MNHNS, CDR2 SASEGT. Losses at the gene ends were 8 bases for V and 3 bases for J; bases not matched to a gene: 11. CDR3 nucleotides: TGTGCCAGCGCCGGAGGGGGACAGGGAAACTACGAGCAGTACGTC. Its translation: CASAGGGQGNYEQYV.

This clonotype was detected ten times or more. The chain recombines TRBV5-1 with TRBJ2-3; 12 nucleotides line up with TRBD1. The CDR3 loop spans 15 amino acids. Trimming took 3 bases from V and 4 from J; bases not matched to a gene: 3. Germline CDR1 SGHRS, CDR2 YFSETQ. The DNA for the CDR3 is TGCGCCAGCAGCTCCGGGACAGGGGGCTCAGATACGCAGTATTTT. Translation: CASSSGTGGSDTQYF. Combining the CDR3 with reference TRBV5-1 and TRBJ2-3 gives the whole variable domain KAGVTQTPRYLIKTRGQQVTLSCSPISGHRSVSWYQQTPGQGLQFLFEYFSETQRNKGNFPGRFSGRQFSNSRSEMNVSTLELGDSALYLCASSSGTGGSDTQYFGPGTRLTVL.

The sample holds a few counts of this clonotype. J is TRBJ2-7 and V is TRBV10-3; D is uncertain. This CDR3 spans 14 amino acids. The germline V gene encodes CDR1 ENHRY and CDR2 SYGVKD. The ends were cut back, 6 bases at V and 0 bases at J, with 12 bases in the middle. CDR3 loop: CAIRDNIGSYEQYF. The CDR3 DNA reads as TGTGCCATCAGAGACAATATTGGCTCCTACGAGCAGTACTTC.

Only a few counts were recorded for this clonotype. The chain employs TRBV24-1 and TRBJ2-2; D is ambiguous. CDR1 and CDR2 from the germline V gene are KGHDR and SFDVKD. V was clipped by 4 bases and J by 3 bases, with 14 bases between them. The CDR3 sequence is 16 residues long. CDR3 region: CATSDPRLDYTGELFF. DNA for the CDR3: TGTGCCACCAGTGACCCCAGGCTAGATTACACCGGGGAGCTGTTTTTT.

The chain has TRBV12-3 or TRBV12-4 and TRBJ1-2; D unresolved. This CDR3 spans 11 amino acids. V lost 5 bases, J lost 8 bases, and 9 bases lay in between. For the CDR3, the DNA is TGTGCCAGCAGTACGGCCGGCGGCTACACCTTC. It translates to CASSTAGGYTF.

This clonotype was seen more than once but under ten times. The chain recombines TRBV7-9 with TRBJ1-5; 7 bases line up with TRBD1. Losses at the gene ends were 5 bases for V and 2 bases for J; bases not matched to a gene: 9. The V gene's germline CDR1 is SEHNR and CDR2 FQNEAQ (reference sequence). This CDR3 region has 16 residues. The chain's CDR3 is CASSPGGTDGNQPQHF. The CDR3 DNA reads as TGTGCCAGCAGCCCAGGGGGGACCGATGGCAATCAGCCCCAGCATTTT.

CDR3: CASSSGTGLLDTQYF. As DNA, the CDR3 is TGCGCCAGCAGCTCCGGGACAGGACTTTTAGATACGCAGTATTTT. This chain connects TRBV5-1 to TRBJ2-3, with TRBD1 identical over 8 bases. After removal of 3 bases from V and 5 bases from J, the junction contained 8 bases not matched to a gene. The germline gives CDR1 SGHRS, CDR2 YFSETQ. This CDR3 has 15 residues.

CDR3 protein: CASIPSYEQYV. The CDR3 nucleotides are TGTGCCAGCATCCCCTCCTACGAGCAGTACGTC. V is TRBV28 and J is TRBJ2-7, with D unclear. The ends were cut back, 7 bases at V and 0 bases at J, with 4 bases in the middle. This CDR3 is built from 11 residues. CDR1 is MDHEN, CDR2 SYDVKM, per germline.

The chain links TRBV5-1 to TRBJ1-1; 7 nucleotides line up with TRBD1. Germline V gene lookup returns CDR1 SGHRS and CDR2 YFSETQ. V was clipped by 3 bases and J by 3 bases; unmatched bases: 5. The CDR3 has 14 residues. In nucleotides, the CDR3 is TGCGCCAGCAGCTGGGGACAGCCTGACACTGAAGCTTTCTTT. Translating gives CASSWGQPDTEAFF.

The chain couples TRBV2 to TRBJ2-3; D not certain. V was pared by 3 bases and J by 9 bases, with 10 bases between. The CDR3 is 12 amino acids. Looked up from germline, CDR1 is SNHLY and CDR2 is FYNNEI. CDR3 bases: TGTGCCAGCAGTGAGCCACAAAGCACGCAGTATTTT. Translated: CASSEPQSTQYF.